Listed below are T cell receptor beta chains from one sample, sequenced in a study of cytomegalovirus exposure and HLA in healthy donors. Some clones are missing from TCRdb's copy, which holds only in-frame ones; the method was immunoSEQ multiplex PCR. The sample data list fewer than 110,000 clones. What was sequenced was PBMCs. These receptors came from a man in his forties in good health and CMV-seronegative. CDR3s include the opening cysteine and the closing phenylalanine or tryptophan. A D gene is named only where the DNA matches it firmly.

d_gene	v_gene	j_gene	CDR3nt	CDR3aa
TRBD1	TRBV10-3	TRBJ2-7	TGTGCCATCAGCGACACCGGGACAGGGCCTTTGGGGGAGCAGTACTTC	CAISDTGTGPLGEQYF
-	TRBV5-6	TRBJ2-1	TGTGCCAGCAGCCCGGAGGTTTGGGAAAATGAGCAGTTCTTC	CASSPEVWENEQFF
-	TRBV6-6	TRBJ1-2	TGTGCCAGCACGGAGACAGGTCCTTTCGGCTACACCTTC	CASTETGPFGYTF
-	TRBV28	TRBJ2-5	TGTGCCAGCAGTTTACCGGACACCCTGTACCAAGAGACCCAGTACTTC	CASSLPDTLYQETQYF
-	TRBV15	TRBJ1-2	TGTGCCACCAGGACAGCCGCCGGCGGTGGCTACACCTTC	CATRTAAGGGYTF
TRBD2	TRBV5-4	TRBJ2-3	TGTGCCAGCAGCTGGGCGGGACTAGCGACCACAGATACGCAGTATTTT	CASSWAGLATTDTQYF
-	TRBV29-1	TRBJ1-1	TGCAGCGTCATACAGGGGAACACTGAAGCTTTCTTT	CSVIQGNTEAFF
-	TRBV11-2	TRBJ2-7	TGTGCCAGCAGCTTAGAGCAGAATTCCTACGAGCAGTACTTC	CASSLEQNSYEQYF
TRBD1	TRBV5-6	TRBJ2-7	TGTGCCAGCAGCTGGACAGGGGCGAGCGGTTACGAGCAGTACTTC	CASSWTGASGYEQYF
-	TRBV7-6	TRBJ2-3	TGTGCCAGCAGCTCTTTACTAGCAGATACGCAGTATTTT	CASSSLLADTQYF
TRBD2	TRBV9	TRBJ2-1	TGTGCCAGCAGCGAGGGGGGGGGACTAGCGTCTGAGCAGTTCTTC	CASSEGGGLASEQFF
TRBD2	TRBV5-4	TRBJ2-3	TGTGCCAGCAGCCCGGCCGGCAGCGGGAGGGCAGATACGCAGTATTTT	CASSPAGSGRADTQYF
-	TRBV7-2	TRBJ1-2	TGTGCCAGCAGCTTAGCGGCGGGTAACTATGGCTACACCTTC	CASSLAAGNYGYTF
-	TRBV28	TRBJ2-1	TGTGCCAGCACCAAGAGGCTAGCTGACAATGAGCAGTTCTTC	CASTKRLADNEQFF
TRBD1	TRBV18	TRBJ2-3	TGTGCCAGCTCACCCGGGACAGGTAGGGCGGATACGCAGTATTTT	CASSPGTGRADTQYF
TRBD2	TRBV4-1	TRBJ2-7	TGCGCCAGCAGCCAAGATTTGGCTAGCGGGAGGGCAATCTCCTACGAGCAGTACTTC	CASSQDLASGRAISYEQYF
-	TRBV2	TRBJ2-5	TGTGCCAGCGCGGGGCTAAACCACCAAGAGACCCAGTACTTC	CASAGLNHQETQYF
-	TRBV30	TRBJ1-4	TGTGCCTGGAGTGTACAGGGAGCTGCAACTAATGAAAAACTGTTTTTT	CAWSVQGAATNEKLFF
TRBD2	TRBV9	TRBJ2-2	TGTGCCAGCAGCACCCGAGGGGACTACAACACCGGGGAGCTGTTTTTT	CASSTRGDYNTGELFF
-	TRBV7-2	TRBJ1-2	TGTGCCAGCAGCTCTTACCGGAGATCAGACTATGGCTACACCTTC	CASSSYRRSDYGYTF
-	TRBV28	TRBJ1-1	TGTGCCAGCAGTCCGCGGCCGGCAGCTGAAGCTTTCTTT	CASSPRPAAEAFF
-	TRBV19	TRBJ2-7	TGTGCCAGTAGTATCCGGGGGGCTCCCTACGAGCAGTACTTC	CASSIRGAPYEQYF
TRBD1	TRBV11-2	TRBJ2-3	TGTGCCAGCAGCTCGAGGACAGGGTACACAGATACGCAGTATTTT	CASSSRTGYTDTQYF
-	TRBV4-2	TRBJ1-3	TGTGCCAGCGTCGGGACACCCGGAAACACCATATATTTT	CASVGTPGNTIYF
TRBD2	TRBV10-3	TRBJ2-1	TGTGCCACGCGGGGGGGGCAGAACAATGAGCAGTTCTTC	CATRGGQNNEQFF
-	TRBV18	TRBJ1-4	TGTGCCAGCTCACGACGCCAAGAGCGACTGTTTTTT	CASSRRQERLFF
TRBD2	TRBV7-2	TRBJ2-1	TGTGCCAGCAGCTTCGGCGGGGGGGGCTACAATGAGCAGTTCTTC	CASSFGGGGYNEQFF
TRBD2	TRBV7-9	TRBJ2-5	TGTGCCAGCAGTCTGACTAGCGGGGGTTGGGAGACCCAGTACTTC	CASSLTSGGWETQYF
TRBD2	TRBV14	TRBJ2-5	TGTGCCAGCAGCCAAGATTCCGGGACTAATCGGGAGACCCAGTACTTC	CASSQDSGTNRETQYF
TRBD2	TRBV10-1	TRBJ2-1	TGCGCCAGCAGTGAACTACCAAGCGGGATAGGTTACAATGAGCAGTTCTTC	CASSELPSGIGYNEQFF
-	TRBV10-3	TRBJ2-7	TGTGCCATCAGTGAGTCGATGGCAGGGGGGACCTACGAGCAGTACTTC	CAISESMAGGTYEQYF
TRBD1	TRBV9	TRBJ1-2	TGTGCCAGCAGCGCTGGAACCGGGACAGGGGGAGTGGTCTATGGCTACACCTTC	CASSAGTGTGGVVYGYTF
-	TRBV5-1	TRBJ1-1	TGCGCCAGCAGCTCTGTTACAGGGTCTTACACTGAAGCTTTCTTT	CASSSVTGSYTEAFF
TRBD2	TRBV4-2	TRBJ2-2	TGTGCCAGCAGCCAAGATTCGTTTAGCGGGGTAGGCACCGGGGAGCTGTTTTTT	CASSQDSFSGVGTGELFF